This record covers a single T cell receptor (beta chain). Profiling relied on immunoSEQ multiplex PCR, and the TCRdb table lists in-frame clones only, not all of them. The sample lists under 200,000 clones; around 80% were seen once. The sample comes from a study of blood T cell repertoires in COVID-19. The V and J ends lost 5 bases and 3 bases respectively, with 8 bases between them. The CDR3 is made up of 12 amino acids. The material sequenced was PBMCs or T cells enriched from blood (not recorded which). This clonotype originated in a man aged 45-65 years who had recovered from COVID-19. V usage is TRBV12-3 or TRBV12-4 and J usage is TRBJ2-7; no clear D. CDR3 amino acids: CASSPTGYEQYF. The CDR3 DNA reads as TGTGCCAGCAGTCCCACTGGCTACGAGCAGTACTTC.